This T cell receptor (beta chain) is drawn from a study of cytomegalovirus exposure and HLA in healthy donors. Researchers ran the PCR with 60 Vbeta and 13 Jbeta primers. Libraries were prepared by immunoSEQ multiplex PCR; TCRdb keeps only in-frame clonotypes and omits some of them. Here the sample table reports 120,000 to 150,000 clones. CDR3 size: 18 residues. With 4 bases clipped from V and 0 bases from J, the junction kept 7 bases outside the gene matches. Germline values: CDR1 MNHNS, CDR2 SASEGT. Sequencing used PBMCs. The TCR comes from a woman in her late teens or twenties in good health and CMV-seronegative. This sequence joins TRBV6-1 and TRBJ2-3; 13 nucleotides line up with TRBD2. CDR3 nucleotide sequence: TGTGCCAGCAGTGGACTAGCGGGAGGAACAGGAAGCACAGATACGCAGTATTTT. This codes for CASSGLAGGTGSTDTQYF.